This T cell receptor (beta chain) is drawn from a study of cytomegalovirus exposure and HLA in healthy donors. Notes on the study in general: TCR beta chains associated with HLA were, in a later analysis, more clonally expanded than equally common others. A few chains tied to CMV proved CMV antigen-specific in vitro.

This clone is labeled as medium-sized. Its antigen is currently unknown. The germline gives CDR1 SNHLY, CDR2 FYNNEI. Trimming left V 8 bases short and J 5 bases short, with 15 bases between. This CDR3 contains 13 residues. Though probably carrying unrecorded immune exposures, donors were nominally healthy at sampling. The PCR used 60 Vbeta and 13 Jbeta primers. Measured with immunoSEQ multiplex PCR; TCRdb has only the in-frame clones, and not every one. The repertoire holds about 37,000 clones, with around 68% as singletons. The sample comprised PBMCs. The chain recombines TRBV2 with TRBJ1-2; the D gene is possibly TRBD1 (5 bases). The clonotype was recovered from a man aged 35 to 55 in good health and CMV-seronegative. CDR3 DNA: TGTGCCAGCGCCGAGACAGTGATTTATGGCTACACCTTC. It codes for CASAETVIYGYTF.